What follows describes a single TCR beta chain. Its antigen is still unknown. This entry belongs to a study of human T cells and chemical hapten exposure. The overall study: Patch tests of 0.01% DPC on the upper back were read at 6 days. Broader study findings: Counts of TCRs expanded at PT1 correlated positively with patch test score.

The CDR3 length is 15 residues. V was pared by 2 bases and J by 10 bases, with 15 bases between. CDR1 and CDR2 from the germline V gene are MNHNS and SASEGT. TCRdb used MiXCR to reprocess the RACE reads, holding one entry per CDR3 protein. The repertoire holds just under 65,000 distinct CDR3 sequences, with about 11% as singletons. The time point denotes: patch test 3, about 24 weeks after DPC sensitization. Described treatment: therapeutic diphenylcyclopropenone sensitization with weekly scalp DPC. Sequenced here: whole blood, sampled in connection with sensitization to the hapten diphenylcyclopropenone (DPC). This TCR was sampled from a woman in her thirties with alopecia areata. Some clones in this sample may be carry-over from other donors' samples. The chain couples TRBV6-1 to TRBJ1-6; the D gene is possibly TRBD1 (5 bases). The CDR3 here is CASSETGRVDSPLHF. DNA for the CDR3: TGTGCCAGCAGTGAAACCGGCAGGGTAGACTCACCCCTCCACTTT.